These 30 T cell receptor beta chains were sequenced from one sample in a study of STAT5B mutations in CD4+ large granular lymphocyte leukemia. This table comes from immunoSEQ multiplex PCR, and its TCRdb copy is limited to in-frame clones, with some not included. The sample yields 32,000 or so clones, approximately 79% seen once. Sequences were obtained from CD4+ T cells from blood buffy coats. The receptors here all came from a human donor in good health.

V usage is TRBV15 and J usage is TRBJ2-3, with D maybe TRBD1 (5 bases). Germline V gene data show CDR1 as LNHNV and CDR2 as YYDKDF (reference sequence). The CDR3 contains 15 residues. V was shortened by 3 bases and J by 0 bases, with 10 bases between the two germline ends. CDR3 DNA sequence: TGTGCCACCAGCAGCCTCAGGGAAAGCACAGATACGCAGTATTTT. As protein: CATSSLRESTDTQYF. The complete variable domain, with remaining parts taken from reference TRBV15 and TRBJ2-3, reads DAMVIQNPRYQVTQFGKPVTLSCSQTLNHNVMYWYQQKSSQAPKLLFHYYDKDFNNEADTPDNFQSRRPNTSFCFLDIRSPGLGDTAMYLCATSSLRESTDTQYFGPGTRLTVL.

CDR3 sequence reads: CASSFPDRGDDEQYF. As DNA, the CDR3 is TGTGCCAGCAGCTTTCCTGACCGGGGGGATGACGAGCAGTACTTC. The V gene is TRBV5-4, the J gene TRBJ2-7; 7 bases fit TRBD2. The V gene's germline CDR1 is SGHNT and CDR2 YYREEE (reference sequence). V shed 2 bases and J 5 bases; nucleotides not matched to a gene: 10. The CDR3 has 15 residues.

V gene TRBV5-1 combines with J gene TRBJ2-1; the match to TRBD1 covers 9 bases. The CDR3 length is 13 residues. Germline values: CDR1 SGHRS, CDR2 YFSETQ. DNA of the CDR3: TGCGCAACTGGGACAGGGAACTACAATGAGCAGTTCTTC. The encoded protein is CATGTGNYNEQFF.

Here the CDR3 reads CASSLLGQGSYGYTF. The CDR3 DNA is TGTGCCAGCAGCTTGTTAGGCCAGGGGTCCTATGGCTACACCTTC. The rearrangement links TRBV5-4 to TRBJ1-2, with D possibly being TRBD1 (6 bases). Trimming cost V 1 base and J 4 bases, with 14 bases left between them. The CDR3 runs 15 residues. Germline V gene lookup returns CDR1 SGHNT and CDR2 YYREEE (reference sequence).

The rearrangement links TRBV7-2 to TRBJ1-1, with D maybe TRBD1 (6 bases). The germline V gene encodes CDR1 SGHTA and CDR2 FQGNSA. V shed 0 bases and J shed 6 bases, with 11 bases lying between them. The CDR3 spans 14 residues. For the CDR3, the DNA is TGTGCCAGCAGCTTAGCCGGGGGCTACGCTGAAGCTTTCTTT. Residues: CASSLAGGYAEAFF.

The CDR3 protein is CASSEKGGVTEAFF. The CDR3, as DNA: TGCGCCAGCAGTGAGAAAGGGGGAGTCACTGAAGCTTTCTTT. The chain combines TRBV10-2 with TRBJ1-1, with D possibly matching TRBD1 (6 bases). The CDR3 is made up of 14 amino acids. Germline values: CDR1 WSHSY, CDR2 SAAADI. V was trimmed by 2 bases and J by 4 bases, leaving 11 bases between them.

This clone has more than one count but fewer than ten. For the CDR3, the DNA is TGTGCCAGCAGCTTGGCCGGAACGGAGAATTCACCCCTCCACTTT. Its translation: CASSLAGTENSPLHF. This chain connects TRBV5-5 to TRBJ1-6, with D uncertain. This CDR3 is built from 15 residues. V was trimmed by 0 bases and J by 7 bases, leaving 11 bases between them. Looked up from germline, CDR1 is SGHKS and CDR2 is YYEKEE (reference sequence).

The rearrangement joins TRBV5-1 to TRBJ1-1, with TRBD1 matching 7 bases. CDR1 is SGHRS, CDR2 YFSETQ, per germline. The V and J ends lost 6 bases and 4 bases, in that order; junction bases with no gene match: 12. CDR3 length: 15 residues. CDR3 coding DNA: TGCGCCAGCACCTCAGGGCAGGGGGTTGGCACTGAAGCTTTCTTT. Protein: CASTSGQGVGTEAFF.

V usage is TRBV6-5 and J usage is TRBJ1-4; possible D gene TRBD1, 6 bases. Germline-derived CDR1 and CDR2 are MNHEY and SVGAGI. Between the trimmed V and J ends, which lost 3 bases and 2 bases, there was a span of 7 bases. The CDR3 is 14 residues long. The CDR3 loop is CASSYGGTNEKLFF. Here the CDR3 DNA reads TGTGCCAGCAGTTATGGGGGCACTAATGAAAAACTGTTTTTT.

The gene calls are TRBV10-1 and TRBJ2-3, with 13 bases lining up with TRBD2. Germline V gene data show CDR1 as WNHNN and CDR2 as SYGVQD (reference sequence). V gave up 3 bases and J gave up 7 bases; unmatched junction bases: 4. The CDR3 covers 15 residues. The chain's CDR3 is CASSEGTSGANTQYF. Here the CDR3 DNA reads TGCGCCAGCAGTGAAGGGACTAGCGGGGCGAATACGCAGTATTTT.

The CDR3, as DNA: TGTGCCAGCAGCTCCCCGGGGGGCGGCAATCAGCCCCAGCATTTT. Translation: CASSSPGGGNQPQHF. V gene TRBV7-8 combines with J gene TRBJ1-5; the D gene is possibly TRBD1 (6 bases). The CDR3 spans 15 residues. Trimming took 4 bases from V and 2 from J, leaving 12 bases between them. In germline, CDR1 is SGHVS, CDR2 FQNEAQ. Full variable domain (missing parts from reference TRBV7-8 and TRBJ1-5): GAGVSQSPRYKVAKRGQDVALRCDPISGHVSLFWYQQALGQGPEFLTYFQNEAQLDKSGLPSDRFFAERPEGSVSTLKIQRTQQEDSAVYLCASSSPGGGNQPQHFGDGTRLSIL.

J is TRBJ1-1 and V is TRBV19; D gene uncertain. Germline V lookup: CDR1 LNHDA, CDR2 SQIVND (reference sequence). V was pared by 4 bases and J by 6 bases, with 12 bases between. The length of the CDR3 is 13 residues. The CDR3 sequence: CASSKDRLPEAFF. The DNA of the CDR3 is TGTGCCAGTAGTAAGGACCGTCTGCCTGAAGCTTTCTTT.

V is TRBV6-5 and J is TRBJ1-1; 7 nucleotides agree with TRBD1. This CDR3 contains 12 residues. The V gene's germline CDR1 is MNHEY and CDR2 SVGAGI. The V gene end was trimmed by 2 bases and the J gene end by 8 bases; junction bases not matched to a gene: 2. Written as DNA, the CDR3 is TGTGCCAGCAGTTACGGCAGGGGGGAAGCTTTCTTT. Protein sequence: CASSYGRGEAFF.

The J gene is TRBJ2-7, the V gene TRBV30; D tentatively fits TRBD1 or TRBD2 (7 bases each). V was shortened by 3 bases and J by 5 bases, with 17 bases between the two germline ends. The CDR3 has 14 residues. Germline V gene data show CDR1 as GTSNPN and CDR2 as SVGIG (reference sequence). CDR3 sequence reads: CAWRTRQGLNEQYF. As DNA, the CDR3 is TGTGCCTGGAGGACCCGACAGGGACTAAACGAGCAGTACTTC.

J is TRBJ2-7 and V is TRBV5-3, with D tentatively TRBD2 (6 bases). TRBV5-3 falls under the ORF class, with uncertain function. The CDR3 is made up of 14 amino acids. CDR3 residues: CASSLGGGSYEQYV. The DNA for the CDR3 is TGTGCCAGCAGCTTGGGGGGAGGCAGCTACGAGCAGTACGTC.

J is TRBJ2-3 and V is TRBV29-1; TRBD1 is a possible D gene (8 bases). V was pared by 5 bases and J by 2 bases, with 17 bases between. Germline values: CDR1 SQVTM, CDR2 ANQGSEA. The CDR3 has 15 residues. In DNA, the CDR3 is TGCAGCGTTCCCCCGGGGGGACAGGTCACAGATACGCAGTATTTT. Amino acid sequence: CSVPPGGQVTDTQYF.

The V gene is TRBV19, the J gene TRBJ1-5, with D unclear. The V gene's germline CDR1 is LNHDA and CDR2 SQIVND (reference sequence). V shed 5 bases and J shed 0 bases, with 5 bases lying between them. The CDR3 is 13 residues long. As DNA, the CDR3 is TGTGCCAGTAGTGGGGATAGCAATCAGCCCCAGCATTTT. As protein: CASSGDSNQPQHF.

This chain uses TRBV18 with TRBJ2-5; D uncertain. This CDR3 spans 12 amino acids. The germline V and J ends were trimmed by 6 bases and 5 bases, with 10 bases remaining between them. Germline V lookup: CDR1 KGHSH, CDR2 LQKENI. CDR3 sequence: CASSISGETQYF. CDR3 nucleotides: TGTGCCAGCTCGATTAGTGGGGAGACCCAGTACTTC.

The chain couples TRBV9 to TRBJ2-3; TRBD2 aligns across 8 bases. The CDR3 totals 18 residues. V shed 0 bases and J 4 bases; nucleotides not matched to a gene: 13. Germline V gene lookup returns CDR1 SGDLS and CDR2 YYNGEE. CDR3 nucleotides: TGTGCCAGCAGCGTAGCCGGAGGACGGGGGGGGTTGTCAGATACGCAGTATTTT. Translated: CASSVAGGRGGLSDTQYF.

In its sample, this clone was seen a few times. This rearrangement joins TRBV28 to TRBJ1-2, with D unresolved. Per the germline V gene, CDR1 is MDHEN and CDR2 is SYDVKM. Trimming shortened V by 2 bases and J by 5 bases, and 12 bases separated the two germline ends. The CDR3 is made up of 14 amino acids. CDR3 nucleotides: TGTGCCAGCAGTTTAGGCTCAGTCTTTTATGGCTACACCTTC. It codes for CASSLGSVFYGYTF.

The chain recombines TRBV7-9 with TRBJ1-5, with TRBD1 matching over 7 bases. Germline trimming cut 3 bases from V and 6 bases from J; bases unmatched to any gene: 5. CDR1 SEHNR and CDR2 FQNEAQ come from the germline V gene (reference sequence). The CDR3 extends over 14 amino acids. The CDR3 region has the DNA TGTGCCAGCAGCTTGGAGGGGGCAAGTCAGCCCCAGCATTTT. It codes for CASSLEGASQPQHF.

The J gene is TRBJ1-4, the V gene TRBV6-5; possibly TRBD1 for D (5 bases). The CDR3 loop spans 15 amino acids. Germline CDR1 and CDR2: MNHEY and SVGAGI. The ends were cut back, 0 bases at V and 8 bases at J, with 13 bases in the middle. CDR3 DNA: TGTGCCAGCAGTTACTCCCAGGGAGGGTGGGAAAAACTGTTTTTT. Amino acid sequence: CASSYSQGGWEKLFF.

The rearrangement uses TRBV11-2 and TRBJ1-3; no reliable D call. The germline CDR1 and CDR2 sequences are SGHAT and FQNNGV. With 4 bases removed from V and 8 bases from J, the gap between germline ends came to 15 bases. The CDR3 is made up of 14 amino acids. This CDR3 reads CASSSGSTRDTIYF. CDR3 sequence (DNA): TGTGCCAGCAGCTCGGGCTCAACGAGGGACACCATATATTTT.

The chain combines TRBV10-3 with TRBJ1-1, with D unresolved. V lost 4 bases to trimming and J lost 1 base, with 10 bases between them. The CDR3 contains 14 residues. CDR1 and CDR2 (germline): ENHRY, SYGVKD. This chain's CDR3 is CAISAQPENTEAFF. CDR3 DNA: TGTGCCATCAGTGCACAGCCCGAGAACACTGAAGCTTTCTTT.

V usage is TRBV7-9 and J usage is TRBJ2-7; 9 bases map to TRBD1. This CDR3 region has 15 residues. In germline, CDR1 is SEHNR, CDR2 FQNEAQ (reference sequence). J lost 5 bases, V lost 1 base, and 6 bases had no gene match. CDR3 residues: CASSLVGQGSDEQYF. As DNA, the CDR3 is TGTGCCAGCAGCTTAGTGGGACAGGGATCGGACGAGCAGTACTTC.

This clone showed up just once. The chain carries TRBV19 and TRBJ2-5; 7 bases line up with TRBD2. Trimming removed 3 bases from V and 4 bases from J; junction bases left unmatched: 5. This CDR3 comprises 14 residues. Germline loops: CDR1 LNHDA, CDR2 SQIVND (reference sequence). Here the CDR3 DNA reads TGTGCCAGTAGTATGGGGAGGGCCGGAGAGACCCAGTACTTC. This sequence encodes CASSMGRAGETQYF.

The chain employs TRBV18 and TRBJ1-6, with D possibly being TRBD1 (6 bases). V was trimmed by 2 bases and J by 0 bases, leaving 17 bases between them. This CDR3 contains 19 residues. CDR1 and CDR2 (germline): KGHSH, LQKENI. The CDR3 is CASSPTGQPDSSYNSPLHF. The CDR3 region has the DNA TGTGCCAGCTCACCAACAGGGCAACCCGACTCCTCCTATAATTCACCCCTCCACTTT.

The rearrangement uses TRBV5-6 and TRBJ2-1; D is possibly TRBD2 (6 bases). Per the germline V gene, CDR1 is SGHDT and CDR2 is YYEEEE. The CDR3 length is 13 residues. The V gene lost 0 bases and the J gene lost 5 bases, with 6 bases spanning the gap. The chain's CDR3 is CASSLGGDNEQFF. CDR3 DNA: TGTGCCAGCAGCTTGGGGGGGGACAATGAGCAGTTCTTC.

The V and J genes are TRBV4-3 and TRBJ2-3; 12 nucleotides line up with TRBD2. V lost 0 bases and J lost 0; bases outside the gene matches: 7. The germline CDR1 and CDR2 sequences are LGHNA and YSLEER. This CDR3 is built from 19 residues. The CDR3 reads CASSQDRLAGGPSTDTQYF. The DNA for the CDR3 is TGCGCCAGCAGCCAAGATCGGCTAGCGGGGGGGCCGAGCACAGATACGCAGTATTTT.

CDR3 DNA: TGTGCCAGCAGCTTAGAAACGGGGACTGAAGCTTTCTTT. Amino acids: CASSLETGTEAFF. This chain joins TRBV7-8 and TRBJ1-1; D unclear. Germline V CDR1 and CDR2: SGHVS, FQNEAQ. Trimming stripped 1 base from V and 5 bases from J, with 8 bases between. There are 13 residues in the CDR3.